Shown below are 20 T cell receptor beta chains from a single sample sequenced in a study of cytomegalovirus exposure and HLA in healthy donors. Clones were sequenced by immunoSEQ multiplex PCR, and TCRdb holds only the in-frame ones, with some missing. Among 150,000 to 180,000 clones, less than 90% were seen once, and the ten largest hold 20% to 25%. The sample was PBMCs. The receptors derive from a man aged 18 to 29 in good health and CMV-seropositive.

The chain has TRBV5-4 and TRBJ1-4; a weak D match, TRBD1 (6 bases). This CDR3 comprises 15 residues. V gave up 1 base and J gave up 7 bases, with 14 bases separating them. Germline CDR1 reads SGHNT; CDR2 reads YYREEE (reference sequence). The CDR3 sequence is CASSLRGGRAEKLFF. CDR3 nucleotides: TGTGCCAGCAGCTTGCGCGGGGGGCGAGCTGAAAAACTGTTTTTT.

The rearrangement uses TRBV7-2 and TRBJ1-1; D is possibly TRBD1 (5 bases). Deletions cut 5 bases from V and 6 bases from J, with 16 bases between. Looked up from germline, CDR1 is SGHTA and CDR2 is FQGNSA. The CDR3 spans 14 residues. The CDR3, as DNA: TGTGCCAGCAGCACCCAGGGAAAAGGGGCTGAAGCTTTCTTT. This sequence encodes CASSTQGKGAEAFF. Full variable domain (outside the CDR3, taken from reference TRBV7-2 and TRBJ1-1): GAGVSQSPSNKVTEKGKDVELRCDPISGHTALYWYRQSLGQGLEFLIYFQGNSAPDKSGLPSDRFSAERTGGSVSTLTIQRTQQEDSAVYLCASSTQGKGAEAFFGQGTRLTVV.

This clone showed up just a few times. The chain is built from TRBV4-3 and TRBJ2-5; no clear D. V lost 0 bases and J lost 2, with 7 bases in between. This CDR3 contains 14 residues. Germline CDR1 reads LGHNA; CDR2 reads YSLEER. In nucleotides, the CDR3 is TGCGCCAGCAGCCAAGATTCCAGACAAGAGACCCAGTACTTC. The encoded protein is CASSQDSRQETQYF.

The rearrangement uses TRBV4-3 and TRBJ2-7; no clear D. Germline V gene sequence: CDR1 LGHNA, CDR2 YSLEER. V was trimmed by 0 bases and J by 4 bases, leaving 10 bases between them. The CDR3 runs 14 residues. CDR3: CASSQEVSSYEQYF. CDR3 nucleotide sequence: TGCGCCAGCAGCCAAGAGGTCAGTTCTTACGAGCAGTACTTC.

The chain couples TRBV18 to TRBJ2-7; weak D call: TRBD1 (6 bases). Germline CDR1 is KGHSH and CDR2 is LQKENI. V was cut by 5 bases and J by 5 bases, with 13 bases left in between. There are 13 residues in the CDR3. The CDR3 DNA reads TGTGCCAGCTCAACCTCCAGGGGCGACGAGCAGTACTTC. Amino acids: CASSTSRGDEQYF. The full variable domain, with the rest looked up from reference TRBV18 and TRBJ2-7, is NAGVMQNPRHLVRRRGQEARLRCSPMKGHSHVYWYRQLPEEGLKFMVYLQKENIIDESGMPKERFSAEFPKEGPSILRIQQVVRGDSAAYFCASSTSRGDEQYFGPGTRLTVT.

This clone was observed once. The J gene is TRBJ1-2, the V gene TRBV23-1; the match to TRBD1 covers 7 bases. TRBV23-1 is placed among ORFs of uncertain function. This CDR3 spans 15 amino acids. Trimming cost V 7 bases and J 4 bases; bases outside gene matches: 12. In DNA form, the CDR3 reads TGCGCCAGCACCCGAAGGGACAGACAGAGCTATGGCTACACCTTC. This translates into CASTRRDRQSYGYTF.

V is TRBV5-6 and J is TRBJ2-3, with a possible D match to TRBD2 (6 bases). V was trimmed by 1 base and J by 2 bases, leaving 14 bases between them. This CDR3 is 16 amino acids long. Germline V gene data show CDR1 as SGHDT and CDR2 as YYEEEE. The CDR3 DNA reads as TGTGCCAGCAGCTTGTCATCAGGGACTTACACAGATACGCAGTATTTT. Amino acid sequence: CASSLSSGTYTDTQYF.

This clone has just a few counts. The chain is built from TRBV9 and TRBJ2-3; tentative D call: TRBD2 (5 bases). The ends were cut back, 0 bases at V and 2 bases at J, with 10 bases in the middle. This CDR3 has 15 residues. Looked up from germline, CDR1 is SGDLS and CDR2 is YYNGEE. CDR3: CASSVEVLDTDTQYF. Written as DNA, the CDR3 is TGTGCCAGCAGCGTAGAGGTACTAGACACAGATACGCAGTATTTT.

V usage is TRBV7-2 and J usage is TRBJ2-7; 8 bases are a match to TRBD1. Germline-derived CDR1 and CDR2 are SGHTA and FQGNSA. There are 16 residues in the CDR3. The trim removed 4 bases at V and 2 bases at J, leaving 10 bases unmatched. CDR3 nucleotide sequence: TGTGCCAGCAGCTCCCAGACAGGGGTCCCTACCTACGAGCAGTACTTC. Encoded protein: CASSSQTGVPTYEQYF.

The V and J genes are TRBV6-6 and TRBJ2-7; the D gene is possibly TRBD2 (5 bases). Germline V gives CDR1 MNHNY, CDR2 SVGAGI (reference sequence). V was clipped by 7 bases and J by 3 bases, with 16 bases between them. CDR3 length: 14 residues. CDR3 sequence (DNA): TGTGCCAGCATCCCCGGTGGGAGTCTCTACGAGCAGTACTTC. Encoded protein: CASIPGGSLYEQYF.

The V call is TRBV2, the J call TRBJ2-1, with 13 bases fitting TRBD2. Trimming cost V 4 bases and J 8 bases; bases outside gene matches: 8. Germline V lookup: CDR1 SNHLY, CDR2 FYNNEI. This CDR3 has 16 amino acids. The CDR3 nucleotides are TGTGCCAGCAGTGCCCGACTAGCGGGGGGCGGCTATGAGCAGTTCTTC. This encodes CASSARLAGGGYEQFF.

V and J are TRBV18 and TRBJ2-1, with TRBD1 matching over 9 bases. The germline CDR1 and CDR2 sequences are KGHSH and LQKENI. The CDR3 spans 15 residues. With V trimmed by 1 base and J by 7 bases, 5 bases remained unmatched. This CDR3 is CASSPLNGTGNEQFF. The CDR3 nucleotides read TGTGCCAGCTCACCACTAAACGGGACAGGGAATGAGCAGTTCTTC.

The chain is built from TRBV18 and TRBJ2-2; D possibly corresponds to TRBD2 (6 bases). Trimming pared 0 bases from V and 3 bases from J, leaving 8 bases between. Germline V gives CDR1 KGHSH, CDR2 LQKENI. The CDR3 length is 15 residues. The CDR3: CASSPPGRYTGELFF. The CDR3 DNA reads TGTGCCAGCTCACCACCAGGGAGGTACACCGGGGAGCTGTTTTTT.

The rearrangement joins TRBV5-5 to TRBJ1-4; 7 bases align to TRBD1. The CDR3 extends over 14 amino acids. CDR1 is SGHKS and CDR2 is YYEKEE in the germline V gene (reference sequence). Trimming at V came to 7 bases and at J to 8 bases, leaving 11 bases not matched to a gene. DNA of the CDR3: TGTGCCAGCTCCTTAAGCATAGGGGGCGAAAAACTGTTTTTT. This gives the protein CASSLSIGGEKLFF.

This clone has only a few counts. V gene TRBV5-1 combines with J gene TRBJ2-5; D is possibly TRBD2 (5 bases). V was cut by 4 bases and J by 5 bases, with 9 bases left in between. The CDR3 consists of 12 residues. Germline V gene sequence: CDR1 SGHRS, CDR2 YFSETQ. CDR3 in amino acids: CASSGGGETQYF. The CDR3 nucleotides read TGCGCCAGCAGCGGAGGCGGGGAGACCCAGTACTTC.

This chain joins TRBV7-8 and TRBJ1-2; D not certain. This CDR3 has 11 amino acids. Germline V gives CDR1 SGHVS, CDR2 FQNEAQ. Trimming removed 3 bases at V and 8 bases at J, with 7 bases between. CDR3: CASSFAGGYTF. CDR3 DNA sequence: TGTGCCAGCAGCTTCGCAGGAGGCTACACCTTC.

The CDR3 sequence is CASSFWASGNTIYF. DNA of the CDR3: TGTGCCAGCAGCTTTTGGGCCTCTGGAAACACCATATATTTT. This chain connects TRBV13 to TRBJ1-3; D call uncertain. This CDR3 spans 14 amino acids. Germline-derived CDR1 and CDR2 are PRHDT and FYEKMQ (reference sequence). V lost 3 bases and J lost 0, with 6 bases in between. Looking up the rest from reference TRBV13 and TRBJ1-3 gives the full variable domain: AAGVIQSPRHLIKEKRETATLKCYPIPRHDTVYWYQQGPGQDPQFLISFYEKMQSDKGSIPDRFSAQQFSDYHSELNMSSLELGDSALYFCASSFWASGNTIYFGEGSWLTVV.

V usage is TRBV5-1 and J usage is TRBJ1-4; D is undetermined. Germline CDR1 SGHRS, CDR2 YFSETQ. This CDR3 is 14 amino acids long. V lost 1 base, J lost 1 base, and 5 bases lay in between. Here the CDR3 reads CASSLTVTNEKLFF. The CDR3 DNA reads TGCGCCAGCAGCTTGACGGTAACTAATGAAAAACTGTTTTTT. The full variable domain, its missing parts supplied by reference TRBV5-1 and TRBJ1-4, is KAGVTQTPRYLIKTRGQQVTLSCSPISGHRSVSWYQQTPGQGLQFLFEYFSETQRNKGNFPGRFSGRQFSNSRSEMNVSTLELGDSALYLCASSLTVTNEKLFFGSGTQLSVL.

The genes are TRBV9 and TRBJ2-1, with 7 nucleotides matching TRBD1. Per germline, CDR1 SGDLS and CDR2 YYNGEE. Unmatched junction bases numbered 3, after V lost 3 bases and J lost 0 bases. This CDR3 spans 15 amino acids. The CDR3 DNA sequence: TGTGCCAGCAGCGCCCGGGACAGCTCCTACAATGAGCAGTTCTTC. As protein: CASSARDSSYNEQFF.

The V call is TRBV10-3, the J call TRBJ2-3; 8 positions agree with TRBD2. CDR3 length: 16 amino acids. V was pared by 6 bases and J by 6 bases, with 14 bases of the junction left unmatched. Germline V CDR1 and CDR2: ENHRY, SYGVKD. CDR3 nucleotides: TGTGCCATCAGCGCCGCGGGGGGACACAGAAGGGATACGCAGTATTTT. It translates to CAISAAGGHRRDTQYF.